This T cell receptor (beta chain) derives from a study of long-term antiretroviral therapy in people with HIV. Every one of the donors gave at least one pre-ART PBMC sample and at least two post-ART PBMC samples. It was in the United States that all participants with HIV were treated. This CDR3 contains 14 residues. With V trimmed by 4 bases and J by 6 bases, 8 bases remained unmatched. CDR1 is MGHDK, CDR2 SYGVNS, per germline. They ran version v3.0 of the immunoSEQ assay at survey level. The sequencing target was about 35,000-55,000 T-cell genomes per sample. Libraries were prepared by immunoSEQ multiplex PCR; TCRdb keeps only in-frame clonotypes and omits some of them. This sample yields more than 20,000 clones, of which 65% to 85% are seen a single time; approximately 8.8% belongs to the top ten.

The sequence came from a woman aged 40 to 49 with HIV. This chain uses TRBV25-1 with TRBJ1-1, with TRBD1 matching over 7 bases. The sample in question was unsorted PBMCs, obtained 1.2 years after starting antiretroviral therapy. For the CDR3, the DNA is TGTGCCAGCAGTGTCCCAGGGGGAAGTGCTGAAGCTTTCTTT. This encodes CASSVPGGSAEAFF.